This T cell receptor beta chain was obtained from a study of metastatic and nonmetastatic thyroid tumors. Study summary: Peripheral blood and tumor or nodule samples from malignant and benign thyroid patients were compared.

Study results and limitations: It was reportedly found that TCR beta diversity was significantly higher in malignant thyroid tumors than in benign nodules, a difference seen in both blood and tumor samples.

Patients had received no treatment of any kind before thyroid surgery. Original processing notes: A classifier for distant metastasis in papillary thyroid cancer was constructed using CDR3 differences observed across clinicopathological groups. Via MiXCR, TCRdb re-called the PCR reads. These V and J calls are TCRdb output, not the study's own analysis. In the table there are over 50,000 clones, almost 30% of which are singletons. The CDR3 has 13 residues. Trimming removed 6 bases from V and 8 bases from J, with 14 bases in between. CDR1 WNHNN and CDR2 SYGVQD come from the germline V gene (reference sequence). By sample fraction, this clone is medium-sized (0.01 to 0.1%). No antigen is known for it.

The J gene is TRBJ2-1, the V gene TRBV10-1, with unresolved D. This receptor was identified in a female donor with papillary thyroid cancer or a benign thyroid nodule (not recorded which). Some clones in this sample may be carry-over from other donors' samples. Sequences were obtained from blood. In nucleotides, the CDR3 is TGCGCCAGCAGCGTGGGGTTTGAGGATGAGCAGTTCTTC. This translates into CASSVGFEDEQFF.